A single sample is the source of the 4 T cell receptor beta chains below, sequenced in a study of post-analysis software for immune sequencing data. Study-wide results and limits: Five TRBV segments, including TRBV5-6, TRBV5-1 and TRBV20-1, were more frequent in patients than controls.

Unique molecular identifiers tagged the TCR beta cDNA libraries. Via MiXCR, TCRdb re-called the PCR reads, giving one row per CDR3 protein. The sample contains 820,000 or so distinct CDR3 sequences, under 70% of which appear only once. Their antigens are not known. Material for sequencing was blood. Receptor source: a girl aged 10-17 years with multiple sclerosis.

CDR3 bases: TGCAGCTACCCAGGTTGGGGGGCCGGAGGTCCAGATACGCAGTATTTT. This codes for CSYPGWGAGGPDTQYF. The chain carries TRBV29-1 and TRBJ2-3; D may be TRBD1 or TRBD2 (6 bases each). The CDR3 extends over 16 amino acids. V lost 8 bases to trimming and J lost 4 bases, with 25 bases between them. Germline lookup yields CDR1 SQVTM and CDR2 ANQGSEA.

The genes are TRBV7-9 and TRBJ2-3; 7 bases map to TRBD1. In germline, CDR1 is SEHNR, CDR2 FQNEAQ (reference sequence). CDR3 length: 14 amino acids. V lost 4 bases, J lost 10 bases, and 11 bases stayed unmatched. The CDR3 DNA sequence: TGTGCCAGCAGCTGGGGACAGTCTTTTGAAGCGCAGTATTTT. Protein sequence: CASSWGQSFEAQYF. The full variable domain, rest sourced from reference TRBV7-9 and TRBJ2-3, is DTGVSQNPRHKITKRGQNVTFRCDPISEHNRLYWYRQTLGQGPEFLTYFQNEAQLEKSRLLSDRFSAERPKGSFSTLEIQRTEQGDSAMYLCASSWGQSFEAQYFGPGTRLTVL.

The rearrangement links TRBV5-1 to TRBJ1-6; 7 bases fit TRBD1. J lost 10 bases, V lost 9 bases, and 13 bases had no gene match. This CDR3 has 14 residues. Germline assignment: CDR1 SGHRS and CDR2 YFSETQ. CDR3 sequence: CATEERGRPSPLHF. CDR3 coding DNA: TGCGCCACCGAAGAAAGGGGGCGTCCCTCACCCCTCCACTTT.

This clonotype was found a few times. One end of the junction fails to match germline, which may point to a read error. The rearrangement joins TRBV2 to TRBJ2-5; D gene unclear. From germline, CDR1 is SNHLY and CDR2 FYNNEI. The CDR3 covers 11 residues. CDR3 protein: CTSSSQETQYF. The CDR3 DNA reads as TGTACCAGCAGCAGCCAAGAGACCCAGTACTTC.